The present T cell receptor (beta chain) was sequenced within a study of blood T cell repertoires in COVID-19. Study-level background: Specimens from acute and convalescent COVID-19 originated in the United States, Italy and Spain. PBMCs, B-cell-depleted T cells, or T cells provided the cDNA or gDNA that made up the material.

In the source study's methods: Counts of nucleated cells, estimated from reference gene primer amplification, were obtained. Clones were sequenced by immunoSEQ multiplex PCR, and TCRdb holds only the in-frame ones, with some missing. The DNA was the basis for D and trimming; V, J and clone size are from that table. This table has about 210,000 clones, about four fifths appearing once. This CDR3 comprises 14 residues. V was shortened by 3 bases and J by 2 bases, with 14 bases between the two germline ends. Germline-derived CDR1 and CDR2 are GTSNPN and SVGIG (reference sequence). The sequencing sample was made of peripheral blood. This sequence originates from a woman in her thirties or forties with acute or convalescent COVID-19. The chain recombines TRBV30 with TRBJ2-7; TRBD2 might be the D (6 bases). The CDR3, as DNA: TGTGCCTGGAGCCAGGGAGGTCAAACCTACGAGCAGTACTTC. Translation: CAWSQGGQTYEQYF. Drawing the rest from reference TRBV30 and TRBJ2-7, the complete variable domain is SQTIHQWPATLVQPVGSPLSLECTVEGTSNPNLYWYRQAAGRGLQLLFYSVGIGQISSEVPQNLSASRPQDRQFILSSKKLLLSDSGFYLCAWSQGGQTYEQYFGPGTRLTVT.